The rows below give T cell receptor beta chains drawn from one sample of a study of cytomegalovirus exposure and HLA in healthy donors. The assay was immunoSEQ multiplex PCR, and TCRdb's table has in-frame clones only and misses some. The sample lists about 360,000 clones; 86% were seen once. Sequenced: PBMCs. The receptors originated from a woman aged 18-29 years in good health and CMV-seronegative. Both conserved end residues are part of each CDR3. D genes are given only for firm matches. The size field is filled for only some rows; it gives once, few, many or a size class.

.	14	TRBV25-1	.	TRBJ1-2	CASSDPAAGHGYTF	TGTGCCAGCAGTGATCCGGCGGCGGGGCATGGCTACACCTTC
.	14	TRBV10-3	TRBD2	TRBJ2-1	CAIGLAGYGNEQFF	TGTGCCATCGGACTAGCGGGATATGGAAATGAGCAGTTCTTC
.	18	TRBV27	.	TRBJ2-2	CASSLRTLVTANTGELFF	TGTGCCAGCAGTTTAAGAACCTTAGTAACGGCGAACACCGGGGAGCTGTTTTTT
.	13	TRBV9	.	TRBJ1-2	CASSVGGRDGYTF	TGTGCCAGCAGCGTAGGGGGGAGGGATGGCTACACCTTC
once	15	TRBV5-1	TRBD1	TRBJ1-3	CASSLGQGPGNTIYF	TGCGCCAGCAGCTTAGGACAGGGACCTGGAAACACCATATATTTT
.	16	TRBV2	.	TRBJ2-1	CASRAYPGLAYNEQFF	TGTGCCAGCAGGGCCTACCCAGGGCTCGCCTACAATGAGCAGTTCTTC
.	11	TRBV6-5	TRBD1	TRBJ2-7	CASGQGYEQYF	TGTGCCAGCGGACAGGGCTACGAGCAGTACTTC
.	16	TRBV5-1	.	TRBJ2-5	CASSLAGFSDQETQYF	TGCGCCAGCAGCTTGGCGGGTTTTAGCGACCAAGAGACCCAGTACTTC
.	14	TRBV30	TRBD1	TRBJ2-7	CAWGDRGGSYEQYF	TGTGCCTGGGGGGACAGGGGAGGAAGCTACGAGCAGTACTTC
.	12	TRBV6-1	.	TRBJ1-3	CASSEAGNTIYF	TGTGCCAGCAGTGAGGCCGGAAACACCATATATTTT
.	12	TRBV6-6	.	TRBJ2-7	CASSPDGYEQYF	TGTGCCAGCAGTCCCGACGGGTACGAGCAGTACTTC
.	13	TRBV7-8	.	TRBJ1-2	CASSLTGQGSYTF	TGTGCCAGCAGCTTAACGGGGCAGGGGAGCTACACCTTC
.	14	TRBV28	.	TRBJ2-3	CASSTRVLTDTQYF	TGTGCCAGCAGTACCAGGGTCTTAACAGATACGCAGTATTTT
.	14	TRBV9	.	TRBJ2-1	CASSASSSYNEQFF	TGTGCCAGCAGCGCCTCCTCCTCCTACAATGAGCAGTTCTTC
.	14	TRBV6-5	.	TRBJ1-2	CASSYSNSDYGYTF	TGTGCCAGCAGTTACTCTAATTCCGACTATGGCTACACCTTC
.	13	TRBV19	TRBD1	TRBJ1-2	CATKTGQVGGYTF	TGTGCCACTAAAACAGGACAGGTCGGTGGCTACACCTTC
.	14	TRBV19	TRBD1	TRBJ1-3	CASGATGGGNTIYF	TGTGCCAGCGGGGCTACAGGGGGTGGAAACACCATATATTTT